This TCR beta chain was obtained from a study of T cells after yellow fever vaccination (dated by TCRdb to the late 2010s). Looking at the study overall: Libraries from fractions with low cell numbers were prepared with the SMART-Seq v4 Ultra Low Input RNA kit. Bulk PBMC replicates and cell subsets were isolated from blood drawn at multiple timepoints before and after both primary and secondary immunization. To follow T-cell clones before and after primary and booster YFV17D yellow fever vaccination, bulk TCR alpha and beta repertoires were sequenced over time. Two healthy male donors, one aged 18 to 30 and one aged 30 to 40 years, made up the cohort. The paper as a whole reports these results and caveats: Most clones expanded after primary vaccination (around 97% of CD4 and 80% to 90% of CD8) were re-detected after the booster, suggesting that broad memory maintenance occurred. The secondary T-cell response was weaker than the primary response but faster, peaking on day 5 instead of day 15. FACS-sorted repertoires could contain abundant contaminating clonotypes from the bulk population, so computational filtering was required. The study included only a couple of donors, which limits how far the findings can be generalized. A small fraction of clonotypes showed up in both the CD4 and CD8 compartments, probably as a result of convergent recombination.

The treatment or condition tag for this specimen amounts to: live attenuated yellow fever vaccine strain. PBMCs were isolated from peripheral blood using a standard Ficoll-Paque protocol. CD4 and CD8 T-cell fractions were isolated with Dynabeads CD4 and CD8 positive selection kits. TriZol was used to extract RNA from bulk PBMCs, from CD4 and CD8 fractions, and from dextramer-positive and dextramer-negative fractions. TCR cDNA was synthesized by 5'RACE template switching, which introduced a universal primer site and unique molecular identifiers. Priming of cDNA synthesis was performed from both the TCR alpha and TCR beta constant segments. Libraries were amplified in two PCR steps, with sample barcodes and sequencing adapters added in the second step. Sequencing of the libraries was done on either Illumina HiSeq 2500 (2x100 bp) or NovaSeq (2x150 bp). The authors processed their data as follows. MIGEC handled demultiplexing of reads and collapsing into UMI consensus sequences, while MiXCR performed V(D)J alignment. Clonotypes responding to the vaccine were identified with edgeR on replicate PBMC samples, with the criteria of FDR below 0.01 and a log2 fold change above 5 up to day 15. Each bulk clonotype received a CD4 or CD8 identity based on whether the sequenced CD4 or CD8 repertoire contained that clonotype at higher abundance. Using fastp at Q25 and MiXCR, TCRdb reprocessed the public reads and kept productive beta chains. One record per CDR3 amino acid sequence lists the most common genes and DNA. TCRdb assigned the V and J calls; the authors' analysis was not used. The sample data list about 240,000 distinct CDR3 sequences, and about 7.1% of these were observed just once. The top ten clonotypes cover approximately 0.84% of the sample.

A distance of 17 bases separates the germline ends of V and J, which lose 1 base and 7 bases respectively. Including cysteine and phenylalanine, the CDR3 has 16 amino acids. The sequence is cut down to CDR3 DNA, 48 bases in frame from base 1. CDR1 and CDR2 (LGHNA, YNFKEQ) derive from the germline V gene. With regard to this clonotype: The target of this receptor is not known. One base away there is no much larger clone; base qualities are not given.

The receptor comes from a man between 25 and 39 years old who received the YFV17D yellow fever vaccine. The sample consisted of CD4+ T cells sorted from PBMCs, taken 15 days after the yellow fever booster vaccination. This sequence uses TRBV4-2 and TRBJ2-1; the D gene is possibly TRBD1 or TRBD2, each agreeing over 6 bases. The nucleotide sequence is TGTGCCAGCAGCCAAGTAGGCGGCGGAGGGGGGAATGAGCAGTTCTTC. Its coded protein is CASSQVGGGGGNEQFF.